This T cell receptor (beta chain) was sequenced in a study of T cell responses to AZD1222 COVID-19 vaccine (dated by TCRdb to about 2021). Background on the whole study: Because spike-specific TCR depth and breadth did not differ between the two schedules, AZD1222 recipients who got a second dose at roughly 4 weeks were pooled with those who got a second dose at roughly 12 weeks. A total of 233 trial participants underwent TCR sequencing, of whom about 200 had received two doses of AZD1222 and roughly 26 had received two doses of the MenACWY control vaccine. Trial participants were enrolled by age into 18-55, 56-69 and 70-plus year subgroups, with 148, 28 and 57 TCR-sequenced participants respectively. Points the paper makes about the study in general: CD4 TCRs associated with the vaccine covered the entire spike protein, and the dominant responses were in regions 160-218 and 743-854. Only six AZD1222 recipients were SARS-CoV-2 seropositive at baseline, limiting conclusions about previously exposed vaccinees. Because no day 14 peak-response samples were available, the repertoires could be characterized only after the peak T cell response. Nearly half of unique spike-specific TCRs reportedly recognized epitopes outside regions mutated in the B.1.351 and B.1.1.7 variants. The 56-69-year group was small, and its depth increase did not reach significance, likely because of low power. Participants were mostly white British, with more females than males. The authors suggested clonal diversity may have been underestimated. After two AZD1222 doses, spike-specific TCR breadth and depth were significantly higher than at day 0 and than in MenACWY recipients.

Explained via the paper, the time point label denotes: baseline before first vaccination. Vaccinee samples were obtained from the UK trials COV001 and COV002, which included a single-blind randomized controlled phase 2/3 trial of AZD1222 (ChAdOx1 nCoV-19) in healthy adults. For TCRbeta chain sequencing, PBMC samples from trial participants were taken at day 0 and at day 28 after the second dose. The CDR3 regions of human TCRbeta chains were subjected to immunosequencing. Turning to the authors' computational methods: TCRs in the repertoires were matched against a reference library of SARS-CoV-2-specific TCRs that had been generated with the MIRA antigen-specificity platform. Breadth meant the fraction of unique TCRs that were SARS-CoV-2-associated, whereas depth meant the fraction of total T cells that were SARS-CoV-2-associated. Each spike-specific TCR was assigned to its reactive spike region and to a CD4 or CD8 class using the MIRA data. Log10-transformed breadth and depth values were compared by one-way ANOVA with Sidak's multiple comparisons tests. Imported from immuneACCESS, the table was reduced by TCRdb to in-frame sequences with V and J called. These copies leave out some clones; in studies compared against another copy, an unresolved V gene accounts for under half, and the cause of the remainder is not known. Clone size and the V and J calls come from that table; the DNA yielded D and trimming. This sample lists roughly 50,000 clones; 65% to 80% were detected once. Of the sample, roughly 7.2% falls within the top ten clones.

Measured from the cysteine to the phenylalanine, the CDR3 is 14 residues long. CDR3 DNA only is kept here, 42 bases in frame from base 1. The germline V gene gives CDR1 as SGHVS and CDR2 as FNYEAQ. The junction carries 14 bases between V and J, which are trimmed by 5 bases and 7 bases respectively. Details on this clone: Its antigen is not yet known. No much larger clone exists at a distance of one base, and base qualities are not known.

This clonotype was sampled from an adult in good health. The receptor chain draws on TRBV7-6 and TRBJ2-2; the D gene is perhaps TRBD1, from 5 matching bases. The sample consisted of peripheral blood, taken on day 0 of AZD1222 vaccination. The encoded CDR3 is CASSQSTGDGELFF. The bases are TGTGCCAGCAGCCAATCCACAGGAGACGGGGAGCTGTTTTTT.